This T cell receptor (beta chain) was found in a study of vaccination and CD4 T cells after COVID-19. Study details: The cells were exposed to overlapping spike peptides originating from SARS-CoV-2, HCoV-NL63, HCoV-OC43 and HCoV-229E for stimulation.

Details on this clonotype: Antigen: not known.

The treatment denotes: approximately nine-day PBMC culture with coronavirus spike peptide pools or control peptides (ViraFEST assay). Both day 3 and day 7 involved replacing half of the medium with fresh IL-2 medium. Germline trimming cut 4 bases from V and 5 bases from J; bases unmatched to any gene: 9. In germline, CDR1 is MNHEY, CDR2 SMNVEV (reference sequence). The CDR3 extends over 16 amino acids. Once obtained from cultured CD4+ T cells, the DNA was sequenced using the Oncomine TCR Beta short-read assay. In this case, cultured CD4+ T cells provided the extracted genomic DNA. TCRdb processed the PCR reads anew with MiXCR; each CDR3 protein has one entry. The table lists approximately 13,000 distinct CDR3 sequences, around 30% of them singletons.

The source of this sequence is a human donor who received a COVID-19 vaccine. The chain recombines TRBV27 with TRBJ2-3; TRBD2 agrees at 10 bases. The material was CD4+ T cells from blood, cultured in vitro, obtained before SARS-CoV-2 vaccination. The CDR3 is CASSSIAGGRKDTQYF. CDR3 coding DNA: TGTGCCAGCAGTTCAATAGCGGGGGGACGGAAAGATACGCAGTATTTT.